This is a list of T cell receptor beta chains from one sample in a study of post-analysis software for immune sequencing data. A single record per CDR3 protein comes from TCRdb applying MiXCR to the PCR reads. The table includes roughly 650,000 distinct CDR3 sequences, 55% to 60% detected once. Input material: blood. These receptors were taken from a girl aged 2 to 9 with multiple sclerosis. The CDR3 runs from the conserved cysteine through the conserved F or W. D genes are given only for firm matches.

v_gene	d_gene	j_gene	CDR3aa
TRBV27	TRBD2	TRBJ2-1	CASSLGLAGLNEQFF
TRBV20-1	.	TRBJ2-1	CSARDSPSFYNEQFF
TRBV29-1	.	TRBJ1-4	CGWLTNEKLFF
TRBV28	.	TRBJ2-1	CASSFISREIGYNEQFF
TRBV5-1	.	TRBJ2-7	CASSLSGARDEQYF
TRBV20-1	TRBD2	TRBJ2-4	CSAGLGGGPPGNIQYF
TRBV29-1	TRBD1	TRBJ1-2	CSANGQVETGYTF
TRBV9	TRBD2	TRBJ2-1	CASSVVAGGPDEQFF
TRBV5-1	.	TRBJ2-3	CASTSGFGGDDSTDTQYF
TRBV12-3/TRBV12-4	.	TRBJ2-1	CASSFPWAPFAPFF
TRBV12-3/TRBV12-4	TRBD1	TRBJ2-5	CASRGGVTKTQYF
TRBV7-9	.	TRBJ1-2	CASSLAAGYTF
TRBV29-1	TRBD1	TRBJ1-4	CSVDRGNEKLFF
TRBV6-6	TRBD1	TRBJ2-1	CASSPMTGAPYNEQFF
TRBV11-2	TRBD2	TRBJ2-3	CASSLGASGRPDTQYF
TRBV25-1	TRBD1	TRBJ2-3	CASSARRQGRSTDTQYF
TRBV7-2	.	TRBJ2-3	CASSLATALIDTQYF
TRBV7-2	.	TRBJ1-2	CASSLAGQIYGYTF
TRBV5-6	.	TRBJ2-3	CASSSGLTDTQYF
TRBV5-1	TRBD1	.	CAGRQGLRETQYF
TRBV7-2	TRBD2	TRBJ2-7	CASSLSGAGGFDEQYF
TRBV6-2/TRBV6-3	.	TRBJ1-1	CASSYDTGTPAFF
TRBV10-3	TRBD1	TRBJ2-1	CATLTGRNEQFF
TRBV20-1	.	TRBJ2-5	CSANDASGDQETQYF
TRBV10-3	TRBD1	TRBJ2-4	CAIQGDDYKQYF
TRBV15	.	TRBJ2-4	CATSRVAKNIQYF
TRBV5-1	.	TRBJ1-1	CASSLDGGLGNTEAFF
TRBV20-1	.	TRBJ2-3	CSAGGQALSTDTQYF
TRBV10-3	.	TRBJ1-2	CAIRRTYGYTF
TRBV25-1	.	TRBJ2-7	CASSVTGTQYF
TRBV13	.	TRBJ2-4	CASSFNRERREQYF
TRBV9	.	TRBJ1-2	CASSVSGFGYGYTF
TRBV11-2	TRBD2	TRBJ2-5	CASSEVSGTKETQYF
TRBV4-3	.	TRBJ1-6	CASSQERDRGTLHF
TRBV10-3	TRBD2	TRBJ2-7	CAISGLAGEEQYF